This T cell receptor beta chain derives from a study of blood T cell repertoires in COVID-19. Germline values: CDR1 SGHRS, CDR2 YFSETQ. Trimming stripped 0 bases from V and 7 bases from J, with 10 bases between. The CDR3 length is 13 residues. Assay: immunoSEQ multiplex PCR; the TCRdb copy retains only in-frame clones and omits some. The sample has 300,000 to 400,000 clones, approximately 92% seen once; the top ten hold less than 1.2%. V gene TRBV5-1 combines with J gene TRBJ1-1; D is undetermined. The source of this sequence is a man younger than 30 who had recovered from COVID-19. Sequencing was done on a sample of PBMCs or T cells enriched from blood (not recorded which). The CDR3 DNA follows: TGCGCCAGCAGCTTGGCTCCCGGGAATGAAGCTTTCTTT. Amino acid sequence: CASSLAPGNEAFF.